This T cell receptor beta chain appears in the sequencing data of a study of cytomegalovirus exposure and HLA in healthy donors. The PCR had 60 Vbeta and 13 Jbeta primers. The table came from immunoSEQ multiplex PCR; TCRdb's copy has only in-frame clones and leaves some out. Among some 110,000 clones listed, 74% were seen once. With V trimmed by 6 bases and J by 2 bases, 4 bases remained unmatched. Germline assignment: CDR1 SEHNR and CDR2 FQNEAQ (reference sequence). This CDR3 spans 14 amino acids. Regarding this clone: Antigen specificity is unknown.

Points from the study as a whole: The HLA-A and HLA-B alleles of most subjects were reportedly predicted accurately from TCR beta sequences.

The clonotype originates from a woman in her fifties or sixties in good health and CMV-seropositive. The sample consisted of PBMCs. The V gene is TRBV7-9, the J gene TRBJ1-5; 7 bases agree with TRBD1. The CDR3 reads CASSRTGGNQPQHF. CDR3 sequence (DNA): TGTGCCAGCAGTCGTACAGGGGGCAATCAGCCCCAGCATTTT.